Shown below are 17 T cell receptor beta chains from a single sample sequenced in a study of T cell responses to AZD1222 COVID-19 vaccine. Sequenced by immunoSEQ multiplex PCR; TCRdb stores in-frame clones only, minus some. This table has roughly 190,000 clones, more than 90% appearing once. The starting material was peripheral blood, obtained 28 days after the second dose of the MenACWY control vaccine. The receptor source for this set is an adult who received the MenACWY meningococcal vaccine as a control.

This clone has just one count. CDR3 bases: TGTGCCAGCAGCTTGGACGGGTACGAGCAGTACTTC. Protein product: CASSLDGYEQYF. The J gene is TRBJ2-7, the V gene TRBV6-5; D is undetermined. With 6 bases removed from V and 4 bases from J, the gap between germline ends came to 10 bases. Germline lookup yields CDR1 MNHEY and CDR2 SVGAGI. CDR3 length: 12 residues.

The chain is built from TRBV29-1 and TRBJ1-3; TRBD1 agrees at 7 bases. Trimming at V came to 6 bases and at J to 0 bases, leaving 5 bases not matched to a gene. Per the germline V gene, CDR1 is SQVTM and CDR2 is ANQGSEA. The CDR3 covers 14 residues. DNA for the CDR3: TGCAGCGTAGGAGGGACAGCCTCTGGAAACACCATATATTTT. The encoded protein is CSVGGTASGNTIYF.

The chain recombines TRBV20-1 with TRBJ2-3; 7 bases are shared with TRBD2. Looked up from germline, CDR1 is DFQATT and CDR2 is SNEGSKA (reference sequence). There are 12 residues in the CDR3. J lost 6 bases, V lost 3 bases, and 3 bases had no gene match. The CDR3 here is CSASGLGDTQYF. Written as DNA, the CDR3 is TGCAGTGCTAGTGGACTAGGGGATACGCAGTATTTT.

This chain uses TRBV5-8 with TRBJ1-1, with 8 positions matching TRBD1. This CDR3 is 13 amino acids long. The germline V gene has CDR1 SGHTS and CDR2 YDEGEE. Trimming cost V 0 bases and J 7 bases; bases outside gene matches: 2. CDR3 loop: CASSLGQGREAFF. The CDR3 coding sequence is TGTGCCAGCAGCTTGGGACAGGGGCGTGAAGCTTTCTTT.

V is TRBV7-8 and J is TRBJ2-1; TRBD1 matches at 8 bases. The V and J ends lost 2 bases and 4 bases, in that order; junction bases with no gene match: 7. The CDR3 covers 16 residues. Germline V CDR1 and CDR2: SGHVS, FQNEAQ. The CDR3 here is CASSLTGQGWYNEQFF. The CDR3 DNA follows: TGTGCCAGCAGCTTAACCGGACAGGGTTGGTACAATGAGCAGTTCTTC.

This chain joins TRBV30 and TRBJ2-1, with 7 bases that match TRBD1. After removal of 5 bases from V and 5 bases from J, the junction contained 9 bases not matched to a gene. CDR1 is GTSNPN and CDR2 is SVGIG in the germline V gene (reference sequence). This CDR3 spans 14 amino acids. The CDR3: CAWGTDLHHNEQFF. The CDR3 nucleotides are TGTGCCTGGGGGACAGACTTACACCACAATGAGCAGTTCTTC. Complete variable domain (other parts from reference TRBV30 and TRBJ2-1): SQTIHQWPATLVQPVGSPLSLECTVEGTSNPNLYWYRQAAGRGLQLLFYSVGIGQISSEVPQNLSASRPQDRQFILSSKKLLLSDSGFYLCAWGTDLHHNEQFFGPGTRLTVL.

This clone has a single count. The rearrangement uses TRBV29-1 and TRBJ1-2, with a possible D match to TRBD1 (5 bases). Germline V gives CDR1 SQVTM, CDR2 ANQGSEA. The ends were cut back, 3 bases at V and 1 base at J, with 15 bases in the middle. This CDR3 spans 15 amino acids. The CDR3 here is CSVDQGGWGNYGYTF. Written as DNA, the CDR3 is TGCAGCGTTGATCAGGGCGGTTGGGGTAACTATGGCTACACCTTC.

The DNA for the CDR3 is TGTGCCAGCAGCGTACTGGGACAGGGGAGGGATACGCAGTATTTT. This sequence encodes CASSVLGQGRDTQYF. V gene TRBV9 combines with J gene TRBJ2-3; 10 bases agree with TRBD1. CDR3 size: 15 residues. The V segment lost 1 base and the J segment 6 bases; nucleotides outside the gene matches: 5. Germline CDR1 reads SGDLS; CDR2 reads YYNGEE.

V and J are TRBV9 and TRBJ1-1, with TRBD1 identical over 8 bases. Looked up from germline, CDR1 is SGDLS and CDR2 is YYNGEE. There are 14 residues in the CDR3. J lost 4 bases, V lost 4 bases, and 6 bases had no gene match. CDR3 bases: TGTGCCAGCAGCCCGAGGACAGGGCCCACTGAAGCTTTCTTT. It translates to CASSPRTGPTEAFF.

The chain is built from TRBV5-1 and TRBJ2-7; D is perhaps TRBD1 (5 bases). Trimming took 0 bases from V and 5 from J, leaving 15 bases between them. This CDR3 region has 15 residues. CDR1 SGHRS and CDR2 YFSETQ come from the germline V gene. The CDR3: CASSLGQVPGHEQYF. The DNA for the CDR3 is TGCGCCAGCAGCTTGGGGCAGGTTCCAGGGCACGAGCAGTACTTC.

CDR3 amino acids: CASSQVGRNTEAFF. Written as DNA, the CDR3 is TGTGCCAGCAGCCAAGTGGGTAGGAACACTGAAGCTTTCTTT. The chain couples TRBV3-1 (or the pseudogene TRBV3-2) to TRBJ1-1; no clear D gene. The CDR3 length is 14 residues. CDR1 and CDR2 from the germline V gene are LGHDT and YNNKEL (reference sequence). V lost 1 base, J lost 1 base, and 7 bases lay in between.

The chain combines TRBV6-6 with TRBJ2-1; the match to TRBD2 covers 10 bases. With V trimmed by 5 bases and J by 9 bases, 10 bases remained unmatched. Germline V CDR1 and CDR2: MNHNY, SVGAGI (reference sequence). The CDR3 is 15 amino acids. The CDR3 is CASSALAGASREQFF. In DNA, the CDR3 is TGTGCCAGCAGTGCCCTAGCGGGAGCGTCTCGTGAGCAGTTCTTC.

The chain is built from TRBV7-9 and TRBJ2-5; TRBD1 agrees at 7 bases. CDR1 is SEHNR, CDR2 FQNEAQ, per germline (reference sequence). Trimming took 5 bases from V and 1 from J; bases not matched to a gene: 4. The CDR3 length is 14 residues. CDR3 region: CASSLRDSQETQYF. CDR3 in DNA: TGTGCCAGCAGCCTCAGGGACAGCCAAGAGACCCAGTACTTC.

The V and J genes are TRBV7-2 and TRBJ2-3, with 8 bases lining up with TRBD2. The CDR3 is 17 residues long. Germline trimming cut 1 base from V and 7 bases from J; bases unmatched to any gene: 13. Looked up from germline, CDR1 is SGHTA and CDR2 is FQGNSA. In DNA form, the CDR3 reads TGTGCCAGCAGCTTAGGAGCGGCTAGCGGGCTCCCGCATACGCAGTATTTT. The encoded protein is CASSLGAASGLPHTQYF.

This rearrangement joins TRBV24-1 to TRBJ2-5; D is uncertain. The germline V gene has CDR1 KGHDR and CDR2 SFDVKD. The CDR3 extends over 11 amino acids. The V end was cut by 1 base, the J end by 5 bases, with 1 base between. CDR3: CATSDFETQYF. CDR3 nucleotide sequence: TGTGCCACCAGTGATTTCGAGACCCAGTACTTC.

This clone was observed a single time. The chain recombines TRBV10-3 with TRBJ2-5; 7 bases are a match to TRBD2. From germline, CDR1 is ENHRY and CDR2 SYGVKD. This CDR3 region has 19 residues. V shed 2 bases, J shed 0 bases, and the junction held 15 bases outside the gene matches. CDR3: CAISELVAGAQKYQETQYF. The CDR3 region has the DNA TGTGCCATCAGTGAGCTGGTAGCGGGTGCCCAAAAGTACCAAGAGACCCAGTACTTC.

The rearrangement joins TRBV5-5 to TRBJ1-6; D is uncertain. The germline V and J ends were trimmed by 5 bases and 7 bases, with 7 bases remaining between them. In germline, CDR1 is SGHKS, CDR2 YYEKEE (reference sequence). The CDR3 is 12 amino acids. The CDR3 protein is CASRGQNSPLHF. The CDR3 DNA reads as TGTGCCAGCAGGGGCCAGAATTCACCCCTCCACTTT.